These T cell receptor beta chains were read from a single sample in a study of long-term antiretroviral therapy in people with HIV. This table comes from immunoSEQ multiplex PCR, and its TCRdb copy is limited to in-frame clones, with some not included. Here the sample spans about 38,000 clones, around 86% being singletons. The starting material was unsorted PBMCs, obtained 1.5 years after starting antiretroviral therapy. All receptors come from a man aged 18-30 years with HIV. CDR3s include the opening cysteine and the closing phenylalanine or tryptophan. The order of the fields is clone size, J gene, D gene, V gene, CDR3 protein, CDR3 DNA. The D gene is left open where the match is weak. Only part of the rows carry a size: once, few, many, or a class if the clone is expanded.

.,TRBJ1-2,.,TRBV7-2,CASSSRPDMVYGYTF,TGTGCCAGCAGCTCCCGGCCTGATATGGTTTATGGCTACACCTTC
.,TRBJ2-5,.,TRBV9,CASSVEKDPWGTQYF,TGTGCCAGCAGCGTAGAGAAGGATCCCTGGGGGACCCAGTACTTC
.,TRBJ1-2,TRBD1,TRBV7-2,CASSLTGGGYTF,TGTGCCAGCAGCCTAACAGGGGGCGGCTACACCTTC
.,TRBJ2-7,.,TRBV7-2,CASRSGGPPTYEQYF,TGTGCCAGCAGGTCTGGTGGGCCACCCACCTACGAGCAGTACTTC
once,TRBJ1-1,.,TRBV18,CASSPVGTGNTEAFF,TGTGCCAGCTCACCAGTAGGAACGGGCAACACTGAAGCTTTCTTT
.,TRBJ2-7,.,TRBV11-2,CASSSPLGYEQYF,TGTGCCAGCAGTTCACCTCTAGGGTACGAGCAGTACTTC
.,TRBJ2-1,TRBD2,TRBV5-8,CASSHSGRAYNEQFF,TGTGCCAGCAGCCATAGCGGGAGGGCCTACAATGAGCAGTTCTTC
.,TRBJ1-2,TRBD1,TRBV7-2,CASSFGLTGGDGYTF,TGTGCCAGCAGCTTCGGACTTACAGGGGGTGATGGCTACACCTTC
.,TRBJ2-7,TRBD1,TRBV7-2,CASSLRGTGSYEQYF,TGTGCCAGCAGCTTACGCGGGACAGGGTCCTACGAGCAGTACTTC
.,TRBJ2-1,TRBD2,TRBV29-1,CSVVGGAGGQFF,TGCAGCGTTGTGGGGGGCGCGGGAGGGCAGTTCTTC
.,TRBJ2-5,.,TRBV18,CASSPGNGEAQYF,TGTGCCAGCTCACCAGGGAATGGGGAGGCCCAGTACTTC
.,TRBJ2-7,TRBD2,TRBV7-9,CASSKGTSGVYEQYF,TGTGCCAGCAGTAAAGGGACTAGCGGAGTCTACGAGCAGTACTTC
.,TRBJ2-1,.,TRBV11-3,CASSRRGSGNNEQFF,TGTGCCAGCAGCCGCCGCGGTAGCGGAAACAATGAGCAGTTCTTC
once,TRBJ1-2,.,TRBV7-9,CASSLGSRDRYGYTF,TGTGCCAGCAGCTTAGGGTCCAGGGACCGCTATGGCTACACCTTC
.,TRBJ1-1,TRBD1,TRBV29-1,CSVESGGVGAFF,TGCAGCGTTGAGTCAGGGGGCGTCGGGGCTTTCTTT
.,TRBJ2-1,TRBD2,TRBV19,CASWTGGPSNEQFF,TGTGCCAGTTGGACGGGAGGGCCCTCGAATGAGCAGTTCTTC
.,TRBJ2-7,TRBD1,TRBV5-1,CASSLGQGQYEQYF,TGCGCCAGCAGCTTGGGACAGGGCCAATACGAGCAGTACTTC
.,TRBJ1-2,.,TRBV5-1,CASSLAGTDNYGYTF,TGCGCCAGCAGCTTGGCCGGTACTGATAACTATGGCTACACCTTC
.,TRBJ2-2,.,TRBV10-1,CASSEFPLAPGELFF,TGCGCCAGCAGTGAATTTCCCTTGGCACCCGGGGAGCTGTTTTTT
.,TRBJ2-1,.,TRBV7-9,CASSLDWRIDEQFF,TGTGCCAGCAGCTTAGATTGGCGGATCGATGAGCAGTTCTTC
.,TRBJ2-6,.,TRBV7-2,CASSLVPGSGANVLTF,TGTGCCAGCAGCTTAGTCCCAGGGTCCGGGGCCAACGTCCTGACTTTC
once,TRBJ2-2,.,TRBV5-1,CASSLVQFNTGELFF,TGCGCCAGCAGCTTGGTTCAATTCAACACCGGGGAGCTGTTTTTT
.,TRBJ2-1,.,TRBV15,CATSRNNEQFF,TGTGCCACCAGCAGGAACAATGAGCAGTTCTTC
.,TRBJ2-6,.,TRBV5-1,CASSLDSGANVLTF,TGCGCCAGCAGCTTGGACTCTGGGGCCAACGTCCTGACTTTC
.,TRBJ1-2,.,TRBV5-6,CASSPVGVLNYGYTF,TGTGCCAGCAGCCCCGTCGGCGTCCTAAACTATGGCTACACCTTC
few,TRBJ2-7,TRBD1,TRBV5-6,CASSFGTGKYEQYF,TGTGCCAGCAGCTTCGGGACAGGAAAGTACGAGCAGTACTTC
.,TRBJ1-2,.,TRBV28,CASSVGWAYGYTF,TGTGCCAGCAGTGTGGGGTGGGCCTATGGCTACACCTTC
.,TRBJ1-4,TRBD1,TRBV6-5,CASRDRGSTNEKLFF,TGTGCCAGCCGGGACAGGGGGTCAACTAATGAAAAACTGTTTTTT
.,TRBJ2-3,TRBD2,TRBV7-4,CASSSGLAGVSLETDTQYF,TGTGCCAGCAGCTCGGGACTAGCGGGAGTGTCCCTAGAAACAGATACGCAGTATTTT
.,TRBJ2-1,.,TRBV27,CASSYWGFDEQFF,TGTGCCAGCAGTTACTGGGGATTCGATGAGCAGTTCTTC
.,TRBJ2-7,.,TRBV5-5,CASSLPPPGLPYEQYF,TGTGCCAGCAGCTTACCGCCCCCGGGACTTCCCTACGAGCAGTACTTC
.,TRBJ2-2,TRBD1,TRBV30,CAWGGQAGGLFF,TGTGCCTGGGGTGGACAGGCCGGTGGGCTGTTTTTT
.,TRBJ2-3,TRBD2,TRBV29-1,CSVERGLAGVQTDTQYF,TGCAGCGTTGAAAGGGGACTAGCGGGAGTTCAGACAGATACGCAGTATTTT
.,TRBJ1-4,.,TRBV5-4,CATRTSDSVTNEKLFF,TGTGCCACCCGAACTTCCGACAGTGTTACTAATGAAAAACTGTTTTTT
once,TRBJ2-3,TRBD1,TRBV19,CASSTRTGLSTDTQYF,TGTGCCAGTAGTACCCGGACAGGCCTAAGCACAGATACGCAGTATTTT
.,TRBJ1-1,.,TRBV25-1,CASSLGQREAFF,TGTGCCAGCAGTTTAGGCCAGCGTGAAGCTTTCTTT
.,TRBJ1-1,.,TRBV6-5,CASSYTRQNTEAFF,TGTGCCAGCAGTTACACACGACAAAACACTGAAGCTTTCTTT
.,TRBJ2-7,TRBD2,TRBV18,CASYGTSGSGSEQYF,TGTGCCAGCTACGGGACTAGCGGGAGCGGGTCCGAGCAGTACTTC
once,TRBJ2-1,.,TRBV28,CASSLGENEQFF,TGTGCCAGCAGTCTAGGAGAAAATGAGCAGTTCTTC
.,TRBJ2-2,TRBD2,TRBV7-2,CASSYPGLAYSGELFF,TGTGCCAGCAGTTACCCGGGACTAGCGTATTCCGGGGAGCTGTTTTTT
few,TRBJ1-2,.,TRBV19,CASRVDSRGNYGYTF,TGTGCCAGTAGAGTCGACAGCCGGGGAAACTATGGCTACACCTTC
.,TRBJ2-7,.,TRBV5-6,CASSLYYEQYF,TGTGCCAGCAGCCTTTATTACGAGCAGTACTTC